This is a list of T cell receptor beta chains from one sample in a study of T-cell memory formation after mild COVID-19. TCRdb re-analysed the 5' RACE reads in MiXCR, keeping a single row per CDR3 protein. The sample lists under 450,000 distinct CDR3 sequences, 20% to 30% occurring once. Sequencing was performed on PBMCs or a T cell subset sorted from them (not recorded which). These receptors all come from an adult woman who had mild COVID-19 (a few samples of this study predate the infection). Cell type and time point are not known. Both conserved end residues are part of each CDR3. The D gene is left open where the match is weak. Size is omitted from some rows. Given values are once, few, many or a class for expanded clones.

TRBJ2-7 | - | TRBV20-1 | few | CSAREAGDYEQYF | TGCAGTGCTAGAGAAGCGGGCGACTACGAGCAGTACTTC
TRBJ2-1 | - | TRBV6-5 | few | CASRTLRVTYNEQFF | TGTGCCAGCAGGACTCTCAGGGTTACCTACAATGAGCAGTTCTTC
TRBJ2-5 | - | TRBV18 | - | CASSSWQETQYF | TGTGCCAGCTCTTCATGGCAAGAGACCCAGTACTTC
TRBJ2-2 | - | TRBV2 | few | CASSRQGSNTGELFF | TGTGCCAGCAGTCGTCAGGGGTCTAACACCGGGGAGCTGTTTTTT
TRBJ2-1 | - | TRBV7-2 | many | CASSLTNEQFF | TGTGCCAGCAGCTTAACTAATGAGCAGTTCTTC
TRBJ1-1 | TRBD1 | TRBV5-6 | few | CASSLGQGARGNTEAFF | TGTGCCAGCAGCTTGGGGCAGGGGGCAAGAGGGAACACTGAAGCTTTCTTT
TRBJ1-1 | TRBD1 | TRBV29-1 | - | CSVAGRTGVREAFF | TGCAGCGTTGCAGGTAGAACAGGGGTAAGGGAGGCTTTCTTT
TRBJ2-1 | TRBD2 | TRBV5-6 | few | CASTWGGLAGNEQFF | TGTGCCAGCACCTGGGGCGGACTAGCGGGTAATGAGCAGTTCTTC
TRBJ2-7 | TRBD2 | TRBV5-5 | many | CASSLLGGAASVEQYF | TGTGCCAGCAGCCTCCTCGGGGGGGCTGCCTCGGTCGAGCAGTACTTC
TRBJ2-1 | TRBD2 | TRBV3-1 | - | CASRTGGAGAYNEQFF | TGTGCCAGCAGAACCGGGGGGGCCGGTGCCTACAATGAGCAGTTCTTC
TRBJ2-3 | TRBD2 | TRBV7-3 | many | CASSLDGRAADTQYF | TGTGCCAGCAGCTTAGACGGGAGGGCCGCAGATACGCAGTATTTT
TRBJ2-7 | - | TRBV12-3/TRBV12-4 | - | CASSLTHYEQYF | TGTGCCAGCAGCCTGACACACTACGAGCAGTACTTC
TRBJ2-1 | TRBD2 | TRBV9 | - | CASSVVGGLAGDIYEQFF | TGTGCCAGCAGCGTAGTCGGGGGACTAGCGGGAGACATTTATGAGCAGTTCTTC
TRBJ2-6 | TRBD2 | TRBV3-1 | few | CASSQHGLAGDSGANVLTF | TGTGCCAGCAGCCAACACGGACTAGCGGGAGACTCTGGGGCCAACGTCCTGACTTTC
TRBJ1-2 | - | TRBV6-6 | - | CAVYEGYGYTF | TGTGCCGTCTACGAGGGGTATGGCTACACCTTC
TRBJ2-1 | TRBD1 | TRBV30 | - | CAAGRTGGPTDEQFF | TGTGCCGCGGGCCGTACAGGGGGCCCAACAGATGAGCAGTTCTTC
TRBJ2-5 | - | TRBV5-1 | - | CASRENLGAETQYF | TGCGCCAGCAGGGAAAACTTGGGTGCAGAGACCCAGTACTTC
TRBJ2-1 | - | TRBV20-1 | - | CSARGASEYNEQFF | TGCAGTGCTAGAGGGGCTAGCGAGTACAATGAGCAGTTCTTC
TRBJ2-3 | - | TRBV7-9 | many | CASSLSDDTQYF | TGTGCCAGCAGCTTATCTGATGATACGCAGTATTTT
TRBJ1-1 | - | TRBV18 | - | CASSPWAVVEAFF | TGTGCCAGCTCACCGTGGGCGGTCGTTGAAGCTTTCTTT
TRBJ1-2 | TRBD1 | TRBV12-3/TRBV12-4 | - | CTSSRPGQGANSYGYTF | TGTACCAGCAGCCGACCGGGACAGGGGGCTAATTCCTATGGCTACACCTTC
TRBJ2-7 | TRBD2 | TRBV20-1 | - | CSARSGGRNEQYF | TGCAGTGCCCGTAGCGGGGGGAGGAACGAGCAGTACTTC
TRBJ2-1 | TRBD1 | TRBV28 | few | CASRTGGYNEQFF | TGTGCCAGCAGGACAGGGGGTTACAATGAGCAGTTCTTC
TRBJ2-7 | TRBD1 | TRBV28 | many | CASSTPGQGSYEQYF | TGTGCCAGCAGTACTCCGGGACAGGGCTCCTACGAGCAGTACTTC
TRBJ2-1 | TRBD2 | TRBV11-2 | - | CASSPGLAGANEQFF | TGTGCCAGCAGCCCGGGACTAGCGGGAGCGAATGAGCAGTTCTTC
TRBJ2-7 | TRBD1 | TRBV2 | - | CASSEAGTAYEQYF | TGTGCCAGCAGTGAAGCTGGGACAGCCTACGAGCAGTACTTC
TRBJ1-1 | - | TRBV19 | - | CASSIENRVTEAFF | TGTGCCAGTAGTATCGAGAACAGGGTCACTGAAGCTTTCTTT
TRBJ2-7 | - | TRBV12-3/TRBV12-4 | - | CASSRTTGSSYEQYF | TGTGCCAGCAGTCGAACGACGGGAAGCTCCTACGAGCAGTACTTC
TRBJ2-5 | TRBD1 | TRBV4-1 | few | CASSHPGTGEETQYF | TGCGCCAGCAGCCATCCCGGGACAGGGGAGGAGACCCAGTACTTC
TRBJ2-5 | - | TRBV4-2 | few | CASSQDWTVQETQYF | TGTGCCAGCAGCCAAGATTGGACAGTCCAAGAGACCCAGTACTTC
TRBJ2-3 | TRBD2 | TRBV20-1 | few | CSARTGTSGSRTDTQYF | TGCAGTGCTAGAACCGGGACTAGCGGGAGTAGGACAGATACGCAGTATTTT
TRBJ2-7 | - | TRBV7-9 | few | CASSLVQRPYEQYF | TGTGCCAGCAGCTTAGTACAGAGACCCTACGAGCAGTACTTC
TRBJ2-3 | - | TRBV7-6 | - | CASSFQSADTQYF | TGTGCCAGCAGCTTCCAAAGTGCTGATACGCAGTATTTT
TRBJ2-3 | TRBD2 | TRBV10-3 | - | CAISQTSGGTSTDTQYF | TGTGCCATCAGCCAGACTAGCGGGGGGACTAGCACAGATACGCAGTATTTT
TRBJ2-2 | TRBD2 | TRBV9 | - | CASSVDPGGASGELFF | TGTGCCAGCAGCGTAGACCCCGGGGGGGCTAGCGGGGAGCTGTTTTTT
TRBJ2-7 | - | TRBV6-6 | - | CASSYAGVPYEQYF | TGTGCCAGCAGTTACGCGGGCGTCCCCTACGAGCAGTACTTC
TRBJ2-5 | - | TRBV12-3/TRBV12-4 | few | CASSRGAFQETQYF | TGTGCCAGCAGTCGTGGGGCGTTCCAAGAGACCCAGTACTTC
TRBJ2-5 | - | TRBV11-2 | - | CASSLDDFWQETQYF | TGTGCCAGCAGCTTAGATGACTTTTGGCAAGAGACCCAGTACTTC
TRBJ2-2 | - | TRBV7-8 | - | CASSFPRELTGELFF | TGTGCCAGCAGCTTCCCTCGAGAGCTCACCGGGGAGCTGTTTTTT
TRBJ2-7 | TRBD2 | TRBV20-1 | - | CSAWLAGGKISYEQYF | TGCAGTGCTTGGCTAGCGGGGGGCAAAATCTCCTACGAGCAGTACTTC
TRBJ1-5 | - | TRBV19 | - | CASGWGQPQHF | TGTGCCTCCGGGTGGGGTCAGCCCCAGCATTTT
TRBJ2-7 | - | TRBV5-1 | many | CASSYPGAYEQYF | TGCGCCAGCAGCTACCCGGGGGCCTACGAGCAGTACTTC
TRBJ2-6 | - | TRBV2 | once | CASAGNEGDGANVLTF | TGTGCCAGCGCCGGTAATGAGGGAGATGGGGCCAACGTCCTGACTTTC
TRBJ2-7 | TRBD2 | TRBV5-1 | - | CASSPAAGRSYEQYF | TGCGCCAGCAGCCCCGCAGCGGGGCGATCCTACGAGCAGTACTTC
TRBJ2-2 | - | TRBV7-7 | - | CASSSNGETGELFF | TGTGCCAGCAGCTCAAATGGGGAGACCGGGGAGCTGTTTTTT
TRBJ2-2 | - | TRBV7-7 | - | CASSPDSLSGELFF | TGTGCTAGCAGTCCGGACAGCCTCTCCGGGGAGCTGTTTTTT
TRBJ2-1 | - | TRBV20-1 | - | CSARVTTYNEQFF | TGCAGTGCTAGAGTGACAACCTACAATGAGCAGTTCTTC
TRBJ2-2 | TRBD2 | TRBV20-1 | - | CSASTSGSTGELFF | TGCAGTGCTTCGACTAGCGGGAGCACCGGGGAGCTGTTTTTT
TRBJ1-2 | TRBD1 | TRBV10-3 | once | CAISDPDRGLNYGYTF | TGTGCCATCAGTGACCCGGACAGGGGGCTGAACTATGGCTACACCTTC
TRBJ1-3 | - | TRBV9 | - | CASSVDWELGNTIYF | TGTGCCAGCAGCGTAGATTGGGAGCTTGGAAACACCATATATTTT
TRBJ2-2 | TRBD1 | TRBV5-4 | - | CASSFSGQGMNTGELFF | TGTGCCAGCAGCTTCTCGGGACAGGGGATGAACACCGGGGAGCTGTTTTTT
TRBJ2-3 | - | TRBV7-2 | few | CASSPGLARDTQYF | TGTGCCAGCAGCCCCGGGTTAGCGAGGGATACGCAGTATTTT
TRBJ2-1 | TRBD1 | TRBV12-3/TRBV12-4 | - | CASSDRGTYNEQFF | TGTGCCAGCAGTGACAGGGGAACCTACAATGAGCAGTTCTTC